Listed here are 3 T cell receptor beta chains from one sample, sequenced in a study of immune evolution from preneoplasia to lung adenocarcinoma. This table comes from immunoSEQ multiplex PCR, and its TCRdb copy is limited to in-frame clones, with some not included. The data hold thousands of clones, with 45% to 55% observed a single time. The sequencing input was FFPE normal lung tissue adjacent to the tumor. The receptors come from a person aged 45-60 years with lung adenocarcinoma.

The rearrangement joins TRBV2 to TRBJ2-1; the D is unclear. V lost 2 bases to trimming and J lost 7 bases, with 6 bases between them. The CDR3 runs to 12 residues. Per germline, CDR1 SNHLY and CDR2 FYNNEI. As DNA, the CDR3 is TGTGCCAGCAGTGAACTTGGGAATGAGCAGTTCTTC. Translated: CASSELGNEQFF.

By share, this clone counts as medium-sized (0.01 to 0.1%). The CDR3 loop reads CASSFSGGFVNEQYF. The CDR3 DNA follows: TGCGCCAGCAGCTTCTCAGGGGGCTTCGTAAACGAGCAGTACTTC. The V gene is TRBV5-1, the J gene TRBJ2-7; 8 bases are shared with TRBD1. CDR3 length: 15 amino acids. Germline CDR1 and CDR2: SGHRS and YFSETQ. V dropped 2 bases and J dropped 5; count of bases not matched to a gene: 9.

This clone has more than one count but fewer than ten. The chain has TRBV7-2 and TRBJ1-1; weak D call: TRBD1 (6 bases). There are 13 residues in the CDR3. V lost 4 bases to trimming and J lost 0 bases, with 6 bases between them. Germline CDR1 SGHTA, CDR2 FQGNSA. CDR3 nucleotide sequence: TGTGCCAGCAGCTACAGGGTGAACACTGAAGCTTTCTTT. The encoded protein is CASSYRVNTEAFF.